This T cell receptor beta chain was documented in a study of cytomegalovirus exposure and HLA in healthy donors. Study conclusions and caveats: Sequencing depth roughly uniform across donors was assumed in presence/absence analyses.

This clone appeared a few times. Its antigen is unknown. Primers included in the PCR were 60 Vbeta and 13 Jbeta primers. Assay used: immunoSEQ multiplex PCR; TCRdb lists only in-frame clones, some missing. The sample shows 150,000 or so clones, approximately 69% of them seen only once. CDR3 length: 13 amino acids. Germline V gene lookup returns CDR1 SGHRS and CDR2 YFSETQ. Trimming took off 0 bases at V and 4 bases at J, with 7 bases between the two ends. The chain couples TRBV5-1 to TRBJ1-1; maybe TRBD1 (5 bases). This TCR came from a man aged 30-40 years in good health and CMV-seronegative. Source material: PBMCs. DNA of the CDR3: TGCGCCAGCAGCTTGGAGGGGTCCACTGAAGCTTTCTTT. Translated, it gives CASSLEGSTEAFF.